Each of the 10 T cell receptor beta chains below was sequenced from the same sample in a study of T cell changes during pregnancy in multiple sclerosis. Generated by immunoSEQ multiplex PCR, the TCRdb table keeps only in-frame clones and is missing some. The table records more than 15,000 clones, 88% of them present only once. This material consisted of CD4+ T cells from peripheral blood mononuclear cells, taken in the first trimester of pregnancy. The receptors shown here come from a female donor in good health, enrolled as a control in a pregnancy study.

The chain links TRBV27 to TRBJ2-7, with a possible D match to TRBD2 (6 bases). CDR1 and CDR2 from the germline V gene are MNHEY and SMNVEV (reference sequence). The CDR3 sequence is 15 residues long. Trimming cost V 5 bases and J 1 base, with 15 bases left between them. Here the CDR3 reads CASSPQGLSSYEQYF. In DNA, the CDR3 is TGTGCCAGCAGTCCGCAGGGACTGAGTTCCTACGAGCAGTACTTC.

V usage is TRBV11-2 and J usage is TRBJ2-2, with 11 bases that match TRBD2. V lost 5 bases and J lost 8; bases outside the gene matches: 10. Germline assignment: CDR1 SGHAT and CDR2 FQNNGV. The CDR3 is made up of 16 amino acids. The CDR3 nucleotides are TGTGCCAGCAGCACCACTAGCGGGAGTCCGGGTGGGGAGCTGTTTTTT. Its protein is CASSTTSGSPGGELFF.

This rearrangement joins TRBV27 to TRBJ1-1, with D perhaps matching TRBD1 (6 bases). V lost 3 bases and J lost 0, with 11 bases in between. Germline V CDR1 and CDR2: MNHEY, SMNVEV (reference sequence). This CDR3 region has 15 residues. CDR3 nucleotide sequence: TGTGCCAGCAGTTTTAAAGGGGGGGTGAACACTGAAGCTTTCTTT. Translated, it gives CASSFKGGVNTEAFF.

The chain couples TRBV4-1 to TRBJ2-7; 10 nucleotides align to TRBD2. V lost 0 bases to trimming and J lost 0 bases; unmatched junction nucleotides: 11. This CDR3 spans 19 amino acids. The germline V gene has CDR1 MGHRA and CDR2 YSYEKL. The chain's CDR3 is CASSQEELAGAVNSYEQYF. The CDR3 DNA reads as TGCGCCAGCAGCCAAGAGGAGCTAGCGGGGGCCGTCAACTCCTACGAGCAGTACTTC.

The CDR3 here is CASSQEVRGAYEQYF. CDR3 nucleotide sequence: TGCGCCAGCAGCCAAGAGGTTCGGGGGGCCTACGAGCAGTACTTC. The chain recombines TRBV4-3 with TRBJ2-7, with 7 bases identical to TRBD2. This CDR3 region has 15 residues. CDR1 and CDR2 (germline): LGHNA, YSLEER. Trimming at V came to 0 bases and at J to 2 bases, leaving 4 bases not matched to a gene.

DNA of the CDR3: TGCAGTCTGGAGGGTAGGACTGAAGCTTTCTTT. Amino acids: CSLEGRTEAFF. The V gene is TRBV20-1, the J gene TRBJ1-1; D gene ambiguous. The CDR3 is 11 residues long. Trimming took 8 bases from V and 5 from J, leaving 12 bases between them. In germline, CDR1 is DFQATT, CDR2 SNEGSKA (reference sequence).

V is TRBV7-8 and J is TRBJ1-5; 11 nucleotides line up with TRBD1. The CDR3 sequence is 15 residues long. V was clipped by 1 base and J by 6 bases; unmatched bases: 2. The germline V gene encodes CDR1 SGHVS and CDR2 FQNEAQ. CDR3 bases: TGTGCCAGCAGCTTAGGGGACAGGGGGTTTCAGCCCCAGCATTTT. It yields the protein CASSLGDRGFQPQHF. The variable domain in full, with the rest retrieved from reference TRBV7-8 and TRBJ1-5, is GAGVSQSPRYKVAKRGQDVALRCDPISGHVSLFWYQQALGQGPEFLTYFQNEAQLDKSGLPSDRFFAERPEGSVSTLKIQRTQQEDSAVYLCASSLGDRGFQPQHFGDGTRLSIL.

The genes are TRBV5-5 and TRBJ2-5, with a weak D call TRBD2 (6 bases). The germline gives CDR1 SGHKS, CDR2 YYEKEE (reference sequence). The V and J ends lost 4 bases and 5 bases respectively, with 12 bases between them. CDR3 length equals 13 residues. The CDR3 protein is CASSDIAGETQYF. In nucleotides, the CDR3 is TGTGCCAGCAGCGATATCGCGGGGGAGACCCAGTACTTC.

V is TRBV6-1 and J is TRBJ1-4; D not certain. CDR3 size: 14 residues. The V and J ends lost 1 base and 5 bases respectively, with 8 bases between them. In germline, CDR1 is MNHNS, CDR2 SASEGT. Written as DNA, the CDR3 is TGTGCCAGCAGTGAAGGACTGGCGAATGAAAAACTGTTTTTT. Translating it yields CASSEGLANEKLFF.

The V call is TRBV7-2, the J call TRBJ2-7; TRBD1 matches 8 bases. CDR1 is SGHTA and CDR2 is FQGNSA in the germline V gene. Germline trimming cut 5 bases from V and 0 bases from J; bases unmatched to any gene: 3. This CDR3 contains 14 residues. The CDR3 reads CASSRTGSSYEQYF. CDR3 DNA sequence: TGTGCCAGCAGCCGGACAGGGAGCTCCTACGAGCAGTACTTC.